Following are 23 T cell receptor beta chains from one sample sequenced in a study of cytomegalovirus exposure and HLA in healthy donors. The PCR employed 60 Vbeta primers together with 13 Jbeta primers. Assay: immunoSEQ multiplex PCR; the TCRdb copy retains only in-frame clones and omits some. The data hold more than 140,000 clones, with about three fifths observed a single time. The sequenced sample consisted of PBMCs. These receptors all stem from a woman under 40 in good health and CMV-seropositive.

The rearrangement links TRBV5-1 to TRBJ1-1; 7 bases align to TRBD1. This CDR3 contains 14 residues. Germline V lookup: CDR1 SGHRS, CDR2 YFSETQ. After removal of 4 bases from V and 3 bases from J, the junction contained 6 bases not matched to a gene. CDR3 amino acids: CASSMDRRDTEAFF. Written as DNA, the CDR3 is TGCGCCAGCAGCATGGACAGGAGGGACACTGAAGCTTTCTTT. Drawing the rest from reference TRBV5-1 and TRBJ1-1, the complete variable domain is KAGVTQTPRYLIKTRGQQVTLSCSPISGHRSVSWYQQTPGQGLQFLFEYFSETQRNKGNFPGRFSGRQFSNSRSEMNVSTLELGDSALYLCASSMDRRDTEAFFGQGTRLTVV.

The CDR3 reads CASSSGTGLTSGANVLTF. CDR3 bases: TGTGCCAGCAGTTCGGGGACAGGGTTAACCTCTGGGGCCAACGTCCTGACTTTC. The chain is built from TRBV11-2 and TRBJ2-6; TRBD1 matches at 9 bases. CDR1 and CDR2 from the germline V gene are SGHAT and FQNNGV. The CDR3 extends over 18 amino acids. With 6 bases clipped from V and 0 bases from J, the junction kept 9 bases outside the gene matches.

The chain carries TRBV19 and TRBJ1-5, with a possible D match to TRBD1 (5 bases). CDR1 is LNHDA, CDR2 SQIVND, per germline (reference sequence). V gave up 6 bases and J gave up 6 bases, with 18 bases separating them. CDR3 length equals 15 residues. The CDR3 bases are TGTGCCAGTAGCGTTGGTGGAGGGGTCGGTCAGCCCCAGCATTTT. The encoded protein is CASSVGGGVGQPQHF.

J is TRBJ2-5 and V is TRBV10-1; 12 bases fit TRBD2. CDR1 is WNHNN, CDR2 SYGVQD, per germline (reference sequence). V was pared by 6 bases and J by 2 bases, with 4 bases of the junction left unmatched. The CDR3 extends over 15 amino acids. The CDR3 DNA is TGCGCCAGCAGCCAGGGACTAGCGGGTCAAGAGACCCAGTACTTC. Protein: CASSQGLAGQETQYF.

V gene TRBV10-3 combines with J gene TRBJ2-5; 9 positions agree with TRBD1. The CDR3 sequence is 17 residues long. Unmatched junction bases numbered 10, after V lost 1 base and J lost 4 bases. The germline V gene has CDR1 ENHRY and CDR2 SYGVKD. CDR3 nucleotides: TGTGCCATCAGTGAGTGGAGGACAGGGGAGCTTATAGAGACCCAGTACTTC. Encoded protein: CAISEWRTGELIETQYF.

This chain uses TRBV29-1 with TRBJ2-7, with 10 bases identical to TRBD1. This CDR3 is built from 14 residues. The V gene's germline CDR1 is SQVTM and CDR2 ANQGSEA. V gave up 4 bases and J gave up 1 base; unmatched junction bases: 4. Here the CDR3 reads CSVAGTGASYEQYF. The CDR3 bases are TGCAGCGTTGCCGGGACAGGGGCTTCCTACGAGCAGTACTTC.

This clone turned up a few times. The chain recombines TRBV10-3 with TRBJ2-7; 11 bases are shared with TRBD2. Losses at the gene ends were 4 bases for V and 5 bases for J; bases not matched to a gene: 7. This CDR3 has 15 residues. Per the germline V gene, CDR1 is ENHRY and CDR2 is SYGVKD. CDR3 coding DNA: TGTGCCATCAGTGCTTTGACTAGCGGGACCAACGAGCAGTACTTC. Its translation is CAISALTSGTNEQYF.

The rearrangement links TRBV5-1 to TRBJ2-1; D unresolved. The germline V and J ends were trimmed by 1 base and 0 bases, with 8 bases remaining between them. Germline V lookup: CDR1 SGHRS, CDR2 YFSETQ. The CDR3 has 15 residues. The CDR3: CASSLSVSSYNEQFF. The CDR3 coding sequence is TGCGCCAGCAGCTTGTCGGTGAGCTCCTACAATGAGCAGTTCTTC.

V and J are TRBV21-1 and TRBJ2-6; whether TRBD1, the table's D call, matches the DNA was not checked. TRBV21-1 is described as a pseudogene. This CDR3 contains 16 residues. Here the CDR3 DNA reads TGTGCCAGCAGCAAAGTTCCCAGGGCCCAAATATACGTCCTGACTTTC. It yields the protein CASSKVPRAQIYVLTF.

CDR3 bases: TGTGCCAGCAGCCCGGGTGTTGTCGGGAGGGCCGGCGGGGAGCTGTTTTTT. Translation: CASSPGVVGRAGGELFF. The chain is built from TRBV5-4 and TRBJ2-2, with TRBD2 identical over 8 bases. V dropped 4 bases and J dropped 7; count of bases not matched to a gene: 15. This CDR3 is built from 17 residues. Germline V gene sequence: CDR1 SGHNT, CDR2 YYREEE (reference sequence).

The chain uses TRBV10-2 and TRBJ2-1; 10 bases agree with TRBD2. Per the germline V gene, CDR1 is WSHSY and CDR2 is SAAADI. V was clipped by 6 bases and J by 2 bases; unmatched bases: 7. There are 16 residues in the CDR3. The CDR3 reads CASRGLAGVAYNEQFF. CDR3 nucleotides: TGCGCCAGCAGGGGTCTAGCGGGAGTGGCCTACAATGAGCAGTTCTTC.

The chain joins TRBV7-9 to TRBJ2-2; 13 positions agree with TRBD2. Germline CDR1 is SEHNR and CDR2 is FQNEAQ (reference sequence). CDR3 length: 17 residues. V trimming: 5 bases; J trimming: 6 bases; junction bases outside the gene matches: 9. This CDR3 reads CASSPIGLAGVPGELFF. CDR3 DNA: TGTGCCAGCAGCCCAATAGGACTAGCGGGAGTTCCCGGGGAGCTGTTTTTT.

The V gene is TRBV9, the J gene TRBJ1-2, with unresolved D. The germline gives CDR1 SGDLS, CDR2 YYNGEE. The V end lost 0 bases, the J end lost 7 bases, and 4 bases lay between the germline ends. CDR3 length equals 11 residues. The CDR3 coding sequence is TGTGCCAGCAGCGTAGACGGTGGCTACACCTTC. Protein: CASSVDGGYTF.

The chain combines TRBV5-1 with TRBJ2-3, with unresolved D. This CDR3 has 11 amino acids. The V gene's germline CDR1 is SGHRS and CDR2 YFSETQ. The V and J ends lost 4 bases and 7 bases respectively, with 7 bases between them. Written as DNA, the CDR3 is TGCGCCAGCAGCCTAAAGAATACGCAGTATTTT. It translates to CASSLKNTQYF.

The chain joins TRBV6-1 to TRBJ2-7, with unresolved D. Trimming shortened V by 4 bases and J by 2 bases, and 12 bases separated the two germline ends. The CDR3 is made up of 14 amino acids. Per the germline V gene, CDR1 is MNHNS and CDR2 is SASEGT. CDR3 nucleotide sequence: TGTGCCAGCAGTGCTCGAGCATACCCCTACGAGCAGTACTTC. Residues: CASSARAYPYEQYF.

The chain combines TRBV2 with TRBJ2-2; 8 positions agree with TRBD1. The germline V gene encodes CDR1 SNHLY and CDR2 FYNNEI. The CDR3 consists of 16 residues. The ends lost 5 bases at V and 5 bases at J; junction bases unmatched: 10. The CDR3 here is CASSSQTGEFTGELFF. As DNA, the CDR3 is TGTGCCAGCAGTTCCCAGACAGGGGAGTTTACCGGGGAGCTGTTTTTT.

The V call is TRBV30, the J call TRBJ1-2; 10 nucleotides align to TRBD1. This CDR3 contains 14 residues. Germline lookup yields CDR1 GTSNPN and CDR2 SVGIG (reference sequence). The junction had 5 bases not matched to a gene; V was cut back by 2 bases and J by 5 bases. DNA of the CDR3: TGTGCCTGGAGTCCCTGGACAGGGGGATATGGCTACACCTTC. Encoded protein: CAWSPWTGGYGYTF. Together with reference TRBV30 and TRBJ1-2, the CDR3 gives the full variable domain: SQTIHQWPATLVQPVGSPLSLECTVEGTSNPNLYWYRQAAGRGLQLLFYSVGIGQISSEVPQNLSASRPQDRQFILSSKKLLLSDSGFYLCAWSPWTGGYGYTFGSGTRLTVV.

This clone showed up just a few times. The chain links TRBV7-9 to TRBJ1-1; D is undetermined. Germline V gene sequence: CDR1 SEHNR, CDR2 FQNEAQ (reference sequence). The CDR3 totals 12 residues. V was shortened by 5 bases and J by 8 bases, with 12 bases between the two germline ends. CDR3 in amino acids: CASSLRTGEAFF. The DNA of the CDR3 is TGTGCCAGCAGCCTGCGGACGGGGGAAGCTTTCTTT.

This sequence joins TRBV6-1 and TRBJ2-2, with 7 bases fitting TRBD1. The CDR3 consists of 14 residues. The J segment lost 5 bases and the V segment lost 4 bases, leaving 4 bases of the junction unmatched. Germline V gene lookup returns CDR1 MNHNS and CDR2 SASEGT. DNA for the CDR3: TGTGCCAGCAGTGCCGACAGGGCTACCGGGGAGCTGTTTTTT. Protein: CASSADRATGELFF.

This clone was detected a few times. The chain combines TRBV14 with TRBJ2-1; D gene ambiguous. This CDR3 is built from 13 residues. Between the trimmed V and J ends, which lost 3 bases and 8 bases, there was a span of 11 bases. Per the germline V gene, CDR1 is SGHDN and CDR2 is FVKESK. The CDR3 loop reads CASSHSYTHEQFF. CDR3 bases: TGTGCCAGCAGCCACTCCTATACCCATGAGCAGTTCTTC. Drawing the rest from reference TRBV14 and TRBJ2-1, the complete variable domain is EAGVTQFPSHSVIEKGQTVTLRCDPISGHDNLYWYRRVMGKEIKFLLHFVKESKQDESGMPNNRFLAERTGGTYSTLKVQPAELEDSGVYFCASSHSYTHEQFFGPGTRLTVL.

This clone came up a few times. The V and J genes are TRBV5-1 and TRBJ1-1; a weak D match, TRBD1 (5 bases). V was trimmed by 3 bases and J by 2 bases, leaving 11 bases between them. The CDR3 consists of 14 residues. Germline CDR1 and CDR2: SGHRS and YFSETQ. DNA of the CDR3: TGCGCCAGCAGCTCGAATACAGGAAACACTGAAGCTTTCTTT. Protein product: CASSSNTGNTEAFF.

This clone was detected only a few times. The chain combines TRBV15 with TRBJ2-3; D is unresolved. The germline V gene encodes CDR1 LNHNV and CDR2 YYDKDF (reference sequence). The CDR3 is 15 residues long. With 2 bases removed from V and 4 bases from J, the gap between germline ends came to 13 bases. The CDR3 region is CATSRFPRLADTQYF. CDR3 in DNA: TGTGCCACCAGCAGATTCCCCAGGTTGGCAGATACGCAGTATTTT.

This clone was found once. The chain employs TRBV28 and TRBJ2-7, with TRBD1 as a possible D gene (6 bases). The CDR3 covers 12 residues. Deletions cut 5 bases from V and 6 bases from J, with 11 bases between. CDR1 and CDR2 (germline): MDHEN, SYDVKM. Written as DNA, the CDR3 is TGTGCCAGCAGTAGCAGGGGTTTCGAGCAGTACTTC. Protein: CASSSRGFEQYF.